The following is a T cell receptor (beta chain) sequence with its context. Its antigen is still unknown. Per the germline V gene, CDR1 is SNHLY and CDR2 is FYNNEI. This CDR3 spans 19 amino acids. Trimming cost V 8 bases and J 2 bases; bases outside gene matches: 18. The source of the sample is a study of neoadjuvant anti-PD-1 for oral cavity cancer. Background on the study: Patients without progression got a fourth dose around day 43. Study-wide findings and caveats: Expansion of preexisting intratumoral clones was suggested to aid response.

Sequencing used immunoSEQ multiplex PCR; TCRdb keeps in-frame clones, though not all of them. The sample carries 7,000 or so clones, under 55% recorded once. Sample: tumor tissue, taken before nivolumab (anti-PD-1) treatment. This receptor was taken from a person aged 40 to 85 with oral cavity squamous cell carcinoma. The J gene is TRBJ2-3, the V gene TRBV2, with TRBD2 matching over 11 bases. The CDR3: CASAAPSGGSYHYTDTQYF. The DNA for the CDR3 is TGTGCCAGCGCCGCCCCTAGCGGGGGGAGCTACCACTACACAGATACGCAGTATTTT. The variable domain in full, with the rest retrieved from reference TRBV2 and TRBJ2-3, is EPEVTQTPSHQVTQMGQEVILRCVPISNHLYFYWYRQILGQKVEFLVSFYNNEISEKSEIFDDQFSVERPDGSNFTLKIRSTKLEDSAMYFCASAAPSGGSYHYTDTQYFGPGTRLTVL.